These 24 T cell receptor beta chains were all obtained from the same sample, sequenced in a study of control samples from healthy donors and cancer patients. Measured with immunoSEQ multiplex PCR; TCRdb has only the in-frame clones, and not every one. This sample has under 450,000 clones, with around 90% found just once. The sequencing sample was made of PBMCs. The receptors stem from a man in his forties with head and neck cancer.

The V gene is TRBV5-4, the J gene TRBJ2-7; D possibly corresponds to TRBD2 (5 bases). V was clipped by 3 bases and J by 6 bases, with 13 bases between them. The CDR3 covers 13 residues. From germline, CDR1 is SGHNT and CDR2 YYREEE (reference sequence). In nucleotides, the CDR3 is TGTGCCAGCAGCTCTGCTCGGGGATCCGAGCAGTACTTC. Its protein is CASSSARGSEQYF.

This chain uses TRBV18 with TRBJ2-5, with 7 nucleotides matching TRBD1. Germline CDR1 is KGHSH and CDR2 is LQKENI. The CDR3 sequence is 14 residues long. Trimming took 4 bases from V and 5 from J; bases not matched to a gene: 7. CDR3 nucleotides: TGTGCCAGCTCACAGGGGGCTCGCGGGGAGACCCAGTACTTC. Protein: CASSQGARGETQYF.

V gene TRBV9 combines with J gene TRBJ2-1; 12 positions agree with TRBD2. The ends lost 3 bases at V and 8 bases at J; junction bases unmatched: 3. Germline V gene sequence: CDR1 SGDLS, CDR2 YYNGEE. The CDR3 spans 14 residues. This chain's CDR3 is CASSASGGADEQFF. The CDR3 nucleotides are TGTGCCAGCAGCGCTAGCGGGGGGGCCGATGAGCAGTTCTTC.

CDR3 region: CASSSLTGRHYEQYF. The CDR3 coding sequence is TGTGCCAGCAGCTCCCTGACAGGGCGGCACTACGAGCAGTACTTC. This chain joins TRBV11-2 and TRBJ2-7; 7 bases line up with TRBD1. V was pared by 4 bases and J by 3 bases, with 9 bases of the junction left unmatched. Germline CDR1 is SGHAT and CDR2 is FQNNGV. This CDR3 spans 15 amino acids.

The rearrangement uses TRBV11-1 and TRBJ1-3; D may be TRBD1 (6 bases). The CDR3 is 15 residues long. Germline CDR1 SGHAT, CDR2 FQDESV (reference sequence). V lost 3 bases, J lost 4 bases, and 13 bases lay in between. The CDR3 region is CASSFTGRGGNTIYF. CDR3 nucleotide sequence: TGTGCCAGCAGCTTCACAGGGAGAGGAGGAAACACCATATATTTT.

V is TRBV5-1 and J is TRBJ2-2; possible D gene TRBD1, 5 bases. The germline V gene encodes CDR1 SGHRS and CDR2 YFSETQ. The CDR3 is 14 residues long. The V end lost 8 bases, the J end lost 2 bases, and 13 bases lay between the germline ends. The DNA for the CDR3 is TGCGCCAGTAGACCCAGGGAAAACACCGGGGAGCTGTTTTTT. This sequence encodes CASRPRENTGELFF.

The V gene is TRBV10-3, the J gene TRBJ2-5, with TRBD1 matching 10 bases. Trimming at V came to 7 bases and at J to 4 bases, leaving 12 bases not matched to a gene. The length of the CDR3 is 16 residues. Germline V gene sequence: CDR1 ENHRY, CDR2 SYGVKD. This CDR3 reads CAIKEPGTGAGETQYF. As DNA, the CDR3 is TGTGCCATCAAGGAGCCGGGGACAGGGGCAGGAGAGACCCAGTACTTC.

The chain links TRBV11-2 to TRBJ1-1, with D possibly TRBD1 on 5 matching bases. The CDR3 runs to 18 residues. The V gene's germline CDR1 is SGHAT and CDR2 FQNNGV. Trimming removed 1 base from V and 0 bases from J, with 18 bases in between. The DNA of the CDR3 is TGTGCCAGCAGCTTAGGAGGGCCCGACAGTTACATGAACACTGAAGCTTTCTTT. Residues: CASSLGGPDSYMNTEAFF.

This chain links TRBV7-2 with TRBJ2-3; TRBD1 is a possible D gene (5 bases). V gave up 1 base and J gave up 2 bases, with 10 bases separating them. This CDR3 comprises 15 residues. Germline V gene sequence: CDR1 SGHTA, CDR2 FQGNSA. The CDR3 DNA is TGTGCCAGCAGCTTAGGGGGCCGCGACACAGATACGCAGTATTTT. It encodes CASSLGGRDTDTQYF.

J is TRBJ2-7 and V is TRBV4-1; 9 positions agree with TRBD2. V gave up 0 bases and J gave up 2 bases; unmatched junction bases: 11. The CDR3 contains 18 residues. Germline V lookup: CDR1 MGHRA, CDR2 YSYEKL. CDR3 nucleotides: TGCGCCAGCAGCCAAGATGCGGGCGGGGGGGACTTCGCCTACGAGCAGTACTTC. This translates into CASSQDAGGGDFAYEQYF.

The V gene is TRBV3-1 (or the pseudogene TRBV3-2), the J gene TRBJ1-5, with D hard to call. CDR3 length: 15 residues. V was clipped by 5 bases and J by 7 bases, with 18 bases between them. CDR1 is LGHDT and CDR2 is YNNKEL in the germline V gene (reference sequence). The CDR3 loop reads CASSSRTPASQPQHF. The CDR3 DNA sequence: TGTGCCAGCAGCTCCCGGACCCCAGCAAGCCAGCCCCAGCATTTT.

This clone was picked up a small number of times. This chain joins TRBV27 and TRBJ2-7, with D perhaps TRBD1 (6 bases). CDR3 length: 14 amino acids. The V and J ends lost 9 bases and 1 base respectively, with 16 bases between them. Germline V lookup: CDR1 MNHEY, CDR2 SMNVEV (reference sequence). The chain's CDR3 is CARGAQASSYEQYF. The CDR3 DNA follows: TGTGCCAGGGGGGCGCAGGCTAGTTCCTACGAGCAGTACTTC.

This chain connects TRBV6-1 to TRBJ1-5; no firm D call. There are 13 residues in the CDR3. The V gene's germline CDR1 is MNHNS and CDR2 SASEGT. Trimming took off 10 bases at V and 4 bases at J, with 14 bases between the two ends. The CDR3, as DNA: TGTGCCATTGCGGGGTTTCCGAATCAGCCCCAGCATTTT. Its protein product is CAIAGFPNQPQHF.

V is TRBV30 and J is TRBJ2-7; D is ambiguous. There are 11 residues in the CDR3. Germline CDR1 GTSNPN, CDR2 SVGIG (reference sequence). V lost 5 bases, J lost 6 bases, and 11 bases lay in between. In DNA, the CDR3 is TGTGCCTGGCGACTGACTTCCGAGCAGTACTTC. This translates into CAWRLTSEQYF.

The chain employs TRBV5-6 and TRBJ1-1; D remains ambiguous. The CDR3 runs 12 residues. Per the germline V gene, CDR1 is SGHDT and CDR2 is YYEEEE. V was cut by 4 bases and J by 7 bases, with 11 bases left in between. Here the CDR3 reads CASSNREDEAFF. The CDR3 DNA reads TGTGCCAGCAGCAACCGGGAGGATGAAGCTTTCTTT.

The CDR3 region has the DNA TGTGCCAGCAGTCCTACGGACAGACAGACTGAAGCTTTCTTT. This codes for CASSPTDRQTEAFF. The chain carries TRBV6-5 and TRBJ1-1; D might be TRBD1 (6 bases). Trimming left V 5 bases short and J 5 bases short, with 15 bases between. The CDR3 totals 14 residues. CDR1 MNHEY and CDR2 SVGAGI come from the germline V gene.

This clone has just one count. The J gene is TRBJ1-2, the V gene TRBV7-6; D remains unclear. V shed 1 base and J shed 0 bases, with 9 bases lying between them. The CDR3 contains 15 residues. The germline CDR1 and CDR2 sequences are SGHVS and FNYEAQ. The CDR3 region is CASSLGNGPNYGYTF. CDR3 nucleotides: TGTGCCAGCAGCTTAGGTAACGGACCTAACTATGGCTACACCTTC.

V gene TRBV2 combines with J gene TRBJ2-3; a possible D gene is TRBD2 (5 bases). The germline V gene has CDR1 SNHLY and CDR2 FYNNEI. Trimming removed 8 bases from V and 4 bases from J, with 22 bases in between. CDR3 length equals 16 residues. The CDR3 nucleotides read TGTGCCAGCGGTCCGGGGTCCAGTAGGATATCAGATACGCAGTATTTT. It is translated as CASGPGSSRISDTQYF.

The chain is built from TRBV29-1 and TRBJ2-1; 13 bases align to TRBD2. Germline CDR1 and CDR2: SQVTM and ANQGSEA. After removal of 3 bases from V and 0 bases from J, the junction contained 11 bases not matched to a gene. The length of the CDR3 is 19 residues. CDR3 coding DNA: TGCAGCGTTGATGCAAGTGGACTAGCGGGAGACTACTCCTACAATGAGCAGTTCTTC. This encodes CSVDASGLAGDYSYNEQFF.

V is TRBV20-1 and J is TRBJ2-1; D is uncertain. The CDR3 loop spans 11 amino acids. V dropped 1 base and J dropped 16 bases, with 14 bases sitting between them. Germline CDR1 is DFQATT and CDR2 is SNEGSKA (reference sequence). CDR3 nucleotides: TGCAGTGCTAGAGTCGGCCATTCGCTCTTCTTC. Encoded protein: CSARVGHSLFF.

This clone was counted once. The genes are TRBV4-2 and TRBJ2-3, with TRBD1 identical over 10 bases. The V gene's germline CDR1 is LGHNA and CDR2 YNFKEQ. There are 18 residues in the CDR3. With 4 bases clipped from V and 2 bases from J, the junction kept 12 bases outside the gene matches. Here the CDR3 DNA reads TGTGCCAGCAGCCTGCCCCCGGGACAGGGGTCCGACACAGATACGCAGTATTTT. This encodes CASSLPPGQGSDTDTQYF.

A note on this clone: This specimen includes other DNA sequences encoding the same CDR3. This chain joins TRBV28 and TRBJ2-1, with D unresolved. With 6 bases removed from V and 0 bases from J, the gap between germline ends came to 9 bases. This CDR3 spans 14 amino acids. Germline V gene data show CDR1 as MDHEN and CDR2 as SYDVKM. The DNA for the CDR3 is TGTGCCAGCAGGCGCGGATACTCCTACAATGAGCAGTTCTTC. It translates to CASRRGYSYNEQFF.

This rearrangement joins TRBV29-1 to TRBJ1-1; D uncertain. CDR3 length: 12 residues. Germline V gene data show CDR1 as SQVTM and CDR2 as ANQGSEA. V lost 7 bases to trimming and J lost 5 bases, with 14 bases between them. In nucleotides, the CDR3 is TGCAGCGCCGAGGCAAGTAGGACTGAAGCTTTCTTT. This gives the protein CSAEASRTEAFF.

The CDR3 sequence is CASSLDPRDEAFF. Written as DNA, the CDR3 is TGTGCCAGCAGCCTTGACCCCAGGGATGAAGCTTTCTTT. The V call is TRBV7-3, the J call TRBJ1-1, with D possibly TRBD1 on 5 matching bases. The CDR3 contains 13 residues. Germline CDR1 SGHTA, CDR2 FQGTGA. Between the trimmed V and J ends, which lost 5 bases and 7 bases, there was a span of 14 bases.